This entry describes one T cell receptor (beta chain). The data belong to a study of blood T cell repertoires in COVID-19. Looking at the study overall: Samples representing acute and convalescent COVID-19 were sourced from the United States, Italy and Spain. The analysed material was cDNA or gDNA that came from T cells, B-cell-depleted T cells, or PBMCs.

In the original processing: Using reference gene primer amplification, nucleated cell counts were estimated. The protocol was immunoSEQ multiplex PCR, while the TCRdb copy is restricted to in-frame clones and leaves out a portion. That table furnishes V, J and clone size, whereas the DNA furnished D and trimming. The profile shows under 350,000 clones, approximately 90% of them singletons. Losses at the gene ends were 4 bases for V and 0 bases for J; bases not matched to a gene: 5. This CDR3 spans 16 amino acids. Germline CDR1 is MGHRA and CDR2 is YSYEKL. This chain joins TRBV4-1 and TRBJ2-7; the match to TRBD2 covers 11 bases. The sequenced sample consisted of peripheral blood. The source of this sequence is a man younger than 35 with active or convalescent COVID-19. The CDR3 DNA is TGCGCCAGCAGCCCGGGACTAGCGGTTAGCTCCTACGAGCAGTACTTC. It codes for CASSPGLAVSSYEQYF.